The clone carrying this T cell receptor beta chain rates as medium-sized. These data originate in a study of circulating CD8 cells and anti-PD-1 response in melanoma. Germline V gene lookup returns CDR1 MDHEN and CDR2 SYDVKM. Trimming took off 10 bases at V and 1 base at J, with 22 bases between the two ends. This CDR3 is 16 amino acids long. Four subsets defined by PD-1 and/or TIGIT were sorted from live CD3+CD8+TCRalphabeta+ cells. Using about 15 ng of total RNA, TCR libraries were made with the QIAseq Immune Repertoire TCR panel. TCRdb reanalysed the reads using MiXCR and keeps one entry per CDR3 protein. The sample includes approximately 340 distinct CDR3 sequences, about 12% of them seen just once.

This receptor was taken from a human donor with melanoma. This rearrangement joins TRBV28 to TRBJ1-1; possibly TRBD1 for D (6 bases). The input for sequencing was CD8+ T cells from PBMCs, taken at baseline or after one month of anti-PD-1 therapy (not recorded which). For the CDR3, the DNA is TGTGCCACCTCCCGGACAGTCCACTTCCAGAACACTGAAGCTTTCTTT. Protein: CATSRTVHFQNTEAFF.